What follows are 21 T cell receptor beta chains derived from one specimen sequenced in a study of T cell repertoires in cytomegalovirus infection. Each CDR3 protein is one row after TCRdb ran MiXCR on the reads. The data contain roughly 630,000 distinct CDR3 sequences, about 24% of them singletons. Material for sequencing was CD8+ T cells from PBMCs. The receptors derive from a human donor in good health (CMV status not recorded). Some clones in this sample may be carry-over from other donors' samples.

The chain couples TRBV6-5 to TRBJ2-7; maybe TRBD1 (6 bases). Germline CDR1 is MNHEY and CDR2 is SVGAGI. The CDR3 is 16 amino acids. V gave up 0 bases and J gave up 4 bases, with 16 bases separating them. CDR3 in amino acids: CASSYSIFQGHYEQYF. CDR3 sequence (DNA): TGTGCCAGCAGTTACTCAATTTTCCAGGGACATTACGAGCAGTACTTC.

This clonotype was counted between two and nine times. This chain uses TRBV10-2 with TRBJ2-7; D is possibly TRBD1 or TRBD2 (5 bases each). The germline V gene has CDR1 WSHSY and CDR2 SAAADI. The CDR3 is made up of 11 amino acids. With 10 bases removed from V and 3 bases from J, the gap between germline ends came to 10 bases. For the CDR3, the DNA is TGCGCCACTCGGGACCTCTACGAGCAGTACTTC. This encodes CATRDLYEQYF.

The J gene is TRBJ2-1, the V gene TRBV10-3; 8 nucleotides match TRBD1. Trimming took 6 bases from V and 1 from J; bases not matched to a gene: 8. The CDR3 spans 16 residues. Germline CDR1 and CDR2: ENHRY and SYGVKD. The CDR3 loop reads CAIRRDGQGSYNEQFF. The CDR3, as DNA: TGTGCCATCAGACGCGATGGACAGGGTTCCTACAATGAGCAGTTCTTC.

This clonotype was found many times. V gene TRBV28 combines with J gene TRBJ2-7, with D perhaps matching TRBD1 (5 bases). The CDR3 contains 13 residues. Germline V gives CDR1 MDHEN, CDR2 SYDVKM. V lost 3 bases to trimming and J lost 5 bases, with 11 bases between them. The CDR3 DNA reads TGTGCCAGCAGTTTTATTCAGGGTAACGAGCAGTACTTC. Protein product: CASSFIQGNEQYF. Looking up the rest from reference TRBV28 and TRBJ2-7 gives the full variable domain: DVKVTQSSRYLVKRTGEKVFLECVQDMDHENMFWYRQDPGLGLRLIYFSYDVKMKEKGDIPEGYSVSREKKERFSLILESASTNQTSMYLCASSFIQGNEQYFGPGTRLTVT.

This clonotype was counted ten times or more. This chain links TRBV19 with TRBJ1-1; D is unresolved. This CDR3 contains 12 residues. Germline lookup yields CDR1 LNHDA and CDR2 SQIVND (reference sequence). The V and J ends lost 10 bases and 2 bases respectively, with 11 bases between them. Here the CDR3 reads CATVGSNTEAFF. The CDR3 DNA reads TGTGCCACTGTCGGGTCCAACACTGAAGCTTTCTTT.

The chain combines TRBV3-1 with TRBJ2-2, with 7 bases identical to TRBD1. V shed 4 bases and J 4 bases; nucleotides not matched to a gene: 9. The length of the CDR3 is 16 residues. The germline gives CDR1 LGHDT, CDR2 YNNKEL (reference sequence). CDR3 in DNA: TGTGCCAGCAGCCTCACCGGGACAGAGATCACCGGGGAGCTGTTTTTT. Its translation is CASSLTGTEITGELFF. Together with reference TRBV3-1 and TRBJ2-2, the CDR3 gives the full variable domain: DTAVSQTPKYLVTQMGNDKSIKCEQNLGHDTMYWYKQDSKKFLKIMFSYNNKELIINETVPNRFSPKSPDKAHLNLHINSLELGDSAVYFCASSLTGTEITGELFFGEGSRLTVL.

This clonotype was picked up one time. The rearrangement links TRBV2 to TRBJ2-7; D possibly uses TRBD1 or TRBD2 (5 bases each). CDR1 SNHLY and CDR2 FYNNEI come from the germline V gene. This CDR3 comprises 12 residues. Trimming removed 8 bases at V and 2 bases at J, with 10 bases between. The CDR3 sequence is CASYGGTYEQYF. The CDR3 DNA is TGTGCCAGCTATGGGGGAACCTACGAGCAGTACTTC.

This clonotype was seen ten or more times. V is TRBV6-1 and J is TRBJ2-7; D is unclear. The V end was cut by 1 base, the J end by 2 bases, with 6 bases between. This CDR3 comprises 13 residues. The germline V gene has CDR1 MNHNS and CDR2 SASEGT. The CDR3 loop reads CASSEGQTYEQYF. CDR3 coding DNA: TGTGCCAGCAGTGAAGGGCAAACCTACGAGCAGTACTTC.

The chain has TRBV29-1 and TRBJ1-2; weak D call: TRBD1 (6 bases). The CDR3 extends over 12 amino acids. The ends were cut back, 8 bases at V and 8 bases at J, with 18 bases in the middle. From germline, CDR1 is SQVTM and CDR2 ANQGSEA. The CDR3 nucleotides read TGCAGCCCTGCGGGGGGGGCGGGGGGCTACACCTTC. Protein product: CSPAGGAGGYTF.

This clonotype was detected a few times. This CDR3 reads CAAGGLDTGELFF. CDR3 nucleotide sequence: TGTGCCGCGGGGGGCCTCGACACCGGGGAGCTGTTTTTT. The rearrangement joins TRBV6-8 to TRBJ2-2, with TRBD2 matching 8 bases. CDR1 and CDR2 (germline): MNHGY, SAAAGT. The CDR3 is made up of 13 amino acids. V gave up 11 bases and J gave up 3 bases; unmatched junction bases: 5.

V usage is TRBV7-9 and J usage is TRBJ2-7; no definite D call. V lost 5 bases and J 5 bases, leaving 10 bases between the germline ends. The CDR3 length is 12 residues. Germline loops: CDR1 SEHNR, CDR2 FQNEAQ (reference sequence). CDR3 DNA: TGTGCCAGCAGCCAACCTAAACACGAGCAGTACGTC. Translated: CASSQPKHEQYV.

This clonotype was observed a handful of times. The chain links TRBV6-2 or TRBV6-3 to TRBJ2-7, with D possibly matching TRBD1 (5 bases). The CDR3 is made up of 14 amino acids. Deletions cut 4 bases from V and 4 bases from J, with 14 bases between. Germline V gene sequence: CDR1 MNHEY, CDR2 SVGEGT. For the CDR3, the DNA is TGTGCCAGCAGTTCCCAAGGGGATCTGTACGAGCAGTACGTC. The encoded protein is CASSSQGDLYEQYV.

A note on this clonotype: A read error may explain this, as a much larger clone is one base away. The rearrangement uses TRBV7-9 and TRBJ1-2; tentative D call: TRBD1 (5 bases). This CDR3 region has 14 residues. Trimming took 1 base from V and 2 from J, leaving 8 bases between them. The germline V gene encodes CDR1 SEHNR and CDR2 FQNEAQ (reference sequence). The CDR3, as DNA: TGTGCCAGCAGCTTAGTGGGGGAGAACTATGGCTACACCTTC. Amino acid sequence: CASSLVGENYGYTF.

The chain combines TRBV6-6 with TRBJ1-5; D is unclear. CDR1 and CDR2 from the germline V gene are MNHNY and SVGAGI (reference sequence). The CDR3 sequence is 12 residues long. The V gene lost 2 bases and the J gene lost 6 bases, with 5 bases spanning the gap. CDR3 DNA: TGTGCCAGCAGTTACGAGCGTCAGCCCCAGCATTTT. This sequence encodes CASSYERQPQHF.

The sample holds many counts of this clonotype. CDR3 amino acids: CASSYPRRAGEAMNEQFF. CDR3 sequence (DNA): TGTGCCAGCAGCTACCCCCGGCGCGCGGGGGAGGCGATGAATGAGCAGTTCTTC. The chain uses TRBV7-2 and TRBJ2-1; TRBD2 matches 7 bases. Looked up from germline, CDR1 is SGHTA and CDR2 is FQGNSA. CDR3 length: 18 residues. V lost 4 bases, J lost 7 bases, and 19 bases stayed unmatched.

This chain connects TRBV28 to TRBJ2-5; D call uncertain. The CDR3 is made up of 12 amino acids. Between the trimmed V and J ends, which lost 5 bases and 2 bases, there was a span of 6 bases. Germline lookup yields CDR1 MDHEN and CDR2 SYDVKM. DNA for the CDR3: TGTGCCAGCAGTATTTTACAAGAGACCCAGTACTTC. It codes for CASSILQETQYF.

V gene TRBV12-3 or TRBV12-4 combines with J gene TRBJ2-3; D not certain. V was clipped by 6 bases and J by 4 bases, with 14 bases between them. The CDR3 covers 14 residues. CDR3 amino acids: CASSLRLEADTQYF. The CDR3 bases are TGTGCCAGCAGCCTCCGGCTCGAGGCAGATACGCAGTATTTT.

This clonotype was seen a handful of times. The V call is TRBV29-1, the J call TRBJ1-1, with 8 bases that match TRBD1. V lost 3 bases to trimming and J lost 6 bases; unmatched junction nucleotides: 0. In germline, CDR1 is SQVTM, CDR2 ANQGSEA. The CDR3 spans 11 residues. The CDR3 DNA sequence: TGCAGCGTTGAGACAGGGGCTGAAGCTTTCTTT. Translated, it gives CSVETGAEAFF.

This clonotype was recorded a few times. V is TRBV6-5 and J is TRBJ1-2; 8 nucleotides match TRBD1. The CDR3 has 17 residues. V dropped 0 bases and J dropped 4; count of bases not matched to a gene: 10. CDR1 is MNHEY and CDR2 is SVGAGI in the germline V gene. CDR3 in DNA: TGTGCCAGCAGTTACTCTGGGACAGGCCGGTTGGGCTATGGCTACACCTTC. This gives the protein CASSYSGTGRLGYGYTF.

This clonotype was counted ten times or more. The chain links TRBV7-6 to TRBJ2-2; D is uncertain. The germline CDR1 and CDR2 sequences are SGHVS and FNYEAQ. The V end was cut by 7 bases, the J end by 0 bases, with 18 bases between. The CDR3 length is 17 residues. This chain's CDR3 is CASNLRPEIANTGELFF. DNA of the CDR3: TGTGCCAGCAACCTCCGCCCGGAGATCGCGAACACCGGGGAGCTGTTTTTT.

The CDR3 DNA is TGTGCCAGCAGTTACTCACCGTCCTACGAGCAGTACGTC. Translated: CASSYSPSYEQYV. The rearrangement joins TRBV6-2 or TRBV6-3 to TRBJ2-7; no reliable D call. V dropped 0 bases and J dropped 1 base, with 4 bases sitting between them. Looked up from germline, CDR1 is MNHEY and CDR2 is SVGEGT. This CDR3 has 13 amino acids.